The sequence of this T cell receptor (beta chain) was determined in a study of T-cell memory formation after mild COVID-19. Study-level background: There were largely donor-specific TCR clusters.

This clonotype has just a few counts. Its specificity is unknown. Using constant-segment primers, 5'RACE produced TCR alpha and TCR beta cDNA libraries carrying sample barcodes and UMIs. TCRdb ran MiXCR on the 5' RACE reads and lists one entry per CDR3 protein. Of hundreds of thousands of distinct CDR3 sequences in the sample, about 20% are singletons; the top ten hold around 8.4%. Trimming left V 5 bases short and J 9 bases short, with 14 bases between. Germline-derived CDR1 and CDR2 are PRHDT and FYEKMQ (reference sequence). The CDR3 loop spans 13 amino acids. Broader study findings: Cross-reactive memory appears to have joined, as suggested by some responding clones showing up in pre-infection memory. Day 15 to 85 contracting clones showed balanced CD4/CD8; day 15 to 37 expanders favored CD4+.

The rearrangement uses TRBV13 and TRBJ2-1; D might be TRBD2 (6 bases). Material: PBMCs or a T cell subset sorted from them (not recorded which). The origin of this receptor is an adult woman who had mild COVID-19 (a few samples of this study predate the infection). Cell type and time point are not known. CDR3 coding DNA: TGTGCCAGCAGCCCGACTAGTGCGTCTGAGCAGTTCTTC. Encoded protein: CASSPTSASEQFF.